These T cell receptor beta chains were read from a single sample in a study of control samples from healthy donors and cancer patients. Profiling relied on immunoSEQ multiplex PCR, and the TCRdb table lists in-frame clones only, not all of them. This sample carries approximately 150,000 clones, around nine tenths of them seen once, and the ten largest clones take 0.68%. The material sequenced was blood. The receptors were gathered from a woman aged 25 to 45 in good health. The CDR3 runs from the conserved cysteine through the conserved F or W. Each record gives: CDR3 length, clone size, D gene, V gene, CDR3 protein. A D gene is named only where the DNA matches it firmly. Rows may omit the clone size; those that give it use once, few, many or a size class.

>17|NA|TRBD1|TRBV24-1
CATSEDRGTRSPDTQYF
>14|NA|NA|TRBV7-8
CASSLGGLEQPQHF
>14|NA|NA|TRBV11-1
CASSAPSVSYEQYF
>16|NA|TRBD1|TRBV5-1
CASSRQQLSGGSEQYF
>16|NA|TRBD2|TRBV13
CASSSVAGGSTDTQYF
>17|NA|TRBD2|TRBV28
CASSFEGLAGGHNEQFF
>13|once|NA|TRBV6-5
CASSKTVSRGYTF
>16|NA|NA|TRBV24-1
CATSARSAGGNTEAFF
>15|few|NA|TRBV9
CASSVGGGANEKLFF
>15|NA|NA|TRBV28
CASSLYNSGANVLTF
>15|NA|TRBD2|TRBV6-4
CASSAQASGSNEQFF
>16|NA|TRBD2|TRBV11-1
CASSLLAGIGGETQYF
>19|NA|TRBD2|TRBV7-9
CASSGRRASGRPRSGELFF
>15|NA|TRBD2|TRBV28
CASSPRTSGNNEQFF
>19|once|NA|TRBV21-1
CASSKTGSGGLRSYNEQFF
>21|once|TRBD1|TRBV2
CASSEERFRDSILASNQPQHF
>12|NA|NA|TRBV5-1
CASSLEGREAFF
>15|NA|TRBD1|TRBV5-1
CASSLEGEGAQPQHF
>13|NA|NA|TRBV29-1
CSARIWDAYGYTF
>13|NA|NA|TRBV6-1
CASSEADTGELFF
>13|NA|TRBD1|TRBV7-9
CASSRDSPTKQYF
>16|NA|TRBD1|TRBV11-2
CASSLGVGTGLYEQYF
>15|few|NA|TRBV2
CASRVGLREAGELFF
>14|NA|NA|TRBV9
CASSVAMEGQPQHF
>19|once|TRBD1|TRBV4-1
CASSQDRRGRQVRGNTIYF